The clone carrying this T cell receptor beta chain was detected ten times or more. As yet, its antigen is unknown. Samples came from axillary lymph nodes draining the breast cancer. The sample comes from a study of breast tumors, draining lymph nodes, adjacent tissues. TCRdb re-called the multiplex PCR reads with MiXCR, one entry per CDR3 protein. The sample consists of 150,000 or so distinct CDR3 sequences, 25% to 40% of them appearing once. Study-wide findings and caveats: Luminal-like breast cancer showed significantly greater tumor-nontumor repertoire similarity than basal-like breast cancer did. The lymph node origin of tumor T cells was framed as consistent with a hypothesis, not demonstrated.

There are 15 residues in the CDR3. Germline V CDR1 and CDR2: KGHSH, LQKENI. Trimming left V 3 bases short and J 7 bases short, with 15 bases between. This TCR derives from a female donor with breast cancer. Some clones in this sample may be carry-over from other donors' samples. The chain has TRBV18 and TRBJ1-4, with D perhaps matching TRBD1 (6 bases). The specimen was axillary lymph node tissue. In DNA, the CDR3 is TGTGCCAGCTCACCGAGAGAGGGGGGCCGTGAAAAACTGTTTTTT. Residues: CASSPREGGREKLFF.